This TCR beta chain was sequenced in a study of cytomegalovirus exposure and HLA in healthy donors (dated by TCRdb to about 2017). For the study in its entirety: An earlier analysis of fewer than 750 of the donors reported approximately 280 Gb of sequence data and 117 million unique TCR beta sequences obtained from about 200 million T cells. To study patterns of TCR occurrence, a later analysis re-analyzed previously published TCR beta repertoires from 550 to 800 donors and added high-resolution HLA genotyping. Roughly five DR-DQ haplotypes were handled as single units for association and clustering because linkage in the cohort was strong. Of the 350 to 450 genotyped donors, less than 90% were placed in the genetic ancestry cluster associated with self-reported Caucasian donors. Every discovery cohort repertoire had been produced on one sequencing platform. HLA typing included class I and class II loci at four-digit resolution. A separate validation cohort of over 95 different subjects was used in addition to the roughly 720-subject first cohort. Typing coverage differed by locus: A, B, C, DRB1 and DQB1 were typed in roughly 629-640 donors, DQA1 in 522, DPA1 in roughly 590, and DPB1 in 472. A later genetic analysis took genome-wide SNP genotypes for 398 of the 666 donors and used that subset as a discovery cohort. Alongside the repertoire data, information on donor age, sex, ethnicity and CMV serostatus was compiled. An early release covering just under 650 HLA-typed donors comprised about 300 gigabases of sequencing data and around 85 million unique TCR sequences. The T cell repertoires of some 670 subjects were profiled by immunosequencing and related to cytomegalovirus serostatus. The study combined high-throughput TCR immunosequencing, statistical association of individual TCRs with disease status, and machine learning to predict cytomegalovirus infection status. The later analysis used no new phenotypic data to find candidate immune exposures, relying instead on TCR beta sequences and their occurrence across donors. An earlier analysis of 587 of the donors used high-throughput TCR beta sequencing to judge whether each TCR beta V gene segment behaved as functional or pseudogenic. Across 398 genotyped donors of the cohort, an average of roughly 250,000 unique TCR beta nucleotide sequences per donor were sequenced, and around 20% of those sequences were non-productive. The study aimed to test whether signatures of past pathogen exposure could be identified by cataloging public T cell receptors. Broader findings and caveats from the paper: Most TCR sequences were observed very rarely across donors, whereas some public TCRs were present in many individuals. In a later analysis, most CMV-associated TCR beta chains were found to appear HLA-restricted, with HLA associations seemingly driven largely by CMV exposure. Specific HLA alleles were associated with about 17,000 TCR beta sequences at a false discovery rate of 0.05 in a later analysis. In a later analysis, HLA-associated TCR beta chains showed more clonal expansion and lower generation probabilities than non-associated chains that were equally common. CMV serostatus was the only immune exposure information available for the cohort. The presence/absence analyses assumed that sequencing depth was roughly uniform across donors, and that assumption may not be true. A further reported finding was that TCR beta sequences accurately predicted the HLA-A and HLA-B alleles for most subjects in the first cohort. In a later analysis, several top co-occurrence clusters were reported to appear linked to parvovirus B19, influenza, CMV and Epstein-Barr virus. In an earlier analysis of approximately 590 of the donors, most TCR beta V segments appeared in productive rearrangements about 87% or about 30% of the time, broadly matching IMGT annotations. The study listed 150 to 200 TCR beta chains as associated with cytomegalovirus. Because some donors lacked HLA typing at each locus, the association tests relied only on the typed subset. The sequencing pipeline was judged likely to have produced a cluster of highly shared sequence variants as a technical artifact. In both the original and validation cohorts, the classifier was reported to diagnose cytomegalovirus status with high specificity and sensitivity. According to the authors, the approach could potentially be generalized to other disease states and immunological phenotypes. Correlated functional status among segregating V segments might reflect linkage disequilibrium, but an unknown experimental factor could not be ruled out. In a later analysis, the rate of TCR association differed among HLA loci, with DRB1 alleles having the most associated TCRs and HLA-C alleles having the fewest. A later genetic analysis reported fewer N-insertions in productive TCRs among donors in an Asian-associated ancestry cluster than the roughly 690-donor mean. The 87-base-pair reads could not distinguish some IMGT-functional V segments, including TRBV6-2 and TRBV6-3, so those segments were excluded. Strong co-occurrence of HLA alleles, especially DR and DQ, made assigning TCR associations to individual alleles difficult. An association between a missense DCLRE1C variant and V-gene and J-gene trimming of TCR beta chains was found in a later genetic analysis and replicated in an independent cohort. Three of the identified cytomegalovirus-associated TCR beta chains were confirmed in vitro to be specific for cytomegalovirus antigens. The earlier analysis of almost 600 of the donors excluded roughly 16 rarely observed V segments, including chromosome 9 orphons, because counts were too low. Only TCR beta chains were sequenced in this cohort, and the absence of alpha or paired-chain data limited detectable features.

Comment on this clone: Its cognate antigen has yet to be identified. No per-base quality is available; no much larger clone lies one base away.

The cohort was made up of approximately 670 healthy bone marrow donors. All cohort members were sampled while nominally healthy, although unrecorded immune exposures were likely present. The donor was CMV seropositive and was included in the group of 300 or so seropositive cohort members. A peripheral blood sample was collected from each donor, and TCR beta sequencing was performed on peripheral blood mononuclear cells. Genomic DNA extraction from the blood cell samples was performed with the Qiagen DNeasy Blood Extraction Kit. From its cysteine to its phenylalanine, the CDR3 spans 15 amino acids. The kept DNA is CDR3 alone, 45 bases in frame from the first base. The CDR1 and CDR2 encoded by the germline V gene are MNHNS and SASEGT. Trimming leaves V shorter by 6 bases and J shorter by 6 bases, with the junction holding 6 bases beyond the gene matches. The library was built by means of the immunoSEQ multiplex PCR assay. The multiplex PCR relied on a mix of 60 forward primers for TCR Vbeta segments and 13 reverse primers for TCR Jbeta segments. The CDR3 region of rearranged TCR beta genes was amplified from genomic DNA by a multiplex PCR assay. The amplified TCR beta libraries were sequenced on the Illumina HiSeq System as 87-base-pair reads. In the authors' own workflow: In a later analysis, about 80 million unique TCR beta chains were counted across the roughly 670 repertoires, and approximately 11 million of these chains were shared by at least two donors. Raw reads were error-corrected and collapsed into unique sequences by a nearest-neighbor algorithm in which closely related sequences were merged to remove PCR and sequencing errors. Alignment of CDR3 sequences to IMGT reference sequences was used to assign V, D and J gene segments. For a sequence to be retained, a match of at least six nucleotides to both a V gene segment and a J gene segment was required. A rearrangement counted as productive if the CDR3 had no stop codons and remained in frame with V and J, and every other rearrangement counted as non-productive. Following IMGT convention, CDR3 was defined as the stretch from the second conserved V-encoded cysteine to the conserved J-encoded phenylalanine. The earlier analysis of about 590 of the donors excluded sequences that lacked an unambiguous match to a single V gene segment. In an earlier analysis of several hundred of the donors, a V segment was called functional when productive rearrangements were above 56.7%, and segregating when the standard deviation between donors exceeded 5%. A statistical classification framework was built for diagnosing cytomegalovirus status from the catalog of TCR beta chain sequences. A later analysis assigned V and J genes by comparing TCR nucleotide sequences with IMGT/GENE-DB human TR gene sequences. A later analysis assigned CDR3 sequences and most-parsimonious VDJ recombination scenarios with the TCRdist pipeline. In a later analysis, every TCR beta chain was defined by the combination of its CDR3 amino acid sequence and its V-gene family, and reads without a unique V-gene family were dropped. A later analysis removed 500 to 650 highly shared, low-generation-probability nucleotide sequences to deal with suspected cross-contamination and a sequencing artifact. A later analysis calculated a clonal expansion index for each public chain from normalized within-repertoire ranks of inferred template counts. In a later analysis, generation probabilities were computed using a VDJ recombination model fitted to out-of-frame rearrangements, and the results were checked against IGoR. In a later analysis, TCR-TCR, TCR-HLA and TCR-CMV co-occurrence was scored with hypergeometric tests, and a repertoire-size bias correction was applied to TCR pairs. To estimate false discovery rates, a later analysis permuted the HLA or CMV assignments 20 times. A later analysis grouped co-occurring TCRs with DBSCAN, adding TCRdist sequence similarity when clustering within HLA-allele-positive subsets. Repertoires with fewer than 30,000 or more than 120,000 public chains were left out of co-occurrence clustering, as were five repertoires with anomalous nucleotide sharing. The table was pulled from immuneACCESS by TCRdb, which kept in-frame rearrangements only. Such tables lose some clones; where checked, under half of the loss comes from unresolved V genes, and the rest has no known cause. Clone size and V and J calls were adopted from that table, with D and trimming inferred from the DNA. The sample includes 100,000 to 150,000 clones, with 77% observed a single time. 4.2% of the sample rests with the top ten.

The sequencing input was PBMCs. The TCR comes from a male donor in good health and CMV-seropositive. Recombination connected TRBV6-1 to TRBJ1-5; TRBD1 agrees with 12 junctional bases. The DNA sequence is as follows: TGTGCCAGCAGCCTGGGACAGGGGGCTGGTCAGCCCCAGCATTTT. Its translation is CASSLGQGAGQPQHF.